This T cell receptor beta chain was recorded in a study of blood T cell repertoires in COVID-19. Study at large: T cells, B-cell-depleted T cells, or PBMCs supplied cDNA or gDNA.

V shed 6 bases and J shed 4 bases, with 10 bases lying between them. The CDR3 has 11 amino acids. CDR1 is SQVTM and CDR2 is ANQGSEA in the germline V gene. Only in-frame clones appear in the TCRdb table, and some are missing; sequencing was by immunoSEQ multiplex PCR. The sample lists some 62,000 clones, about 76% occurring once. The sequence derives from a human donor in a cohort sampled during active COVID-19. This sequence joins TRBV29-1 and TRBJ2-7; D possibly corresponds to TRBD1 (6 bases). The sequenced sample was peripheral blood. The CDR3 nucleotides read TGCAGCGTCGATCAGGGGTACGAGCAGTACTTC. Translated: CSVDQGYEQYF.